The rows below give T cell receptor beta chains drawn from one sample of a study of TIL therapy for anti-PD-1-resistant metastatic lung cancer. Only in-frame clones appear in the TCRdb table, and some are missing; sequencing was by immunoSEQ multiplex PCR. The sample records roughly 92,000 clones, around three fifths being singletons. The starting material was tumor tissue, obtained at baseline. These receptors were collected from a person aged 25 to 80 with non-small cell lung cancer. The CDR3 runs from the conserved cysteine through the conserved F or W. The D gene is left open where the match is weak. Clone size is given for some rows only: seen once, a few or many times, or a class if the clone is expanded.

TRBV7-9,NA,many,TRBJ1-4,CASTFPGATNEKLFF,TGTGCCAGCACCTTTCCTGGTGCCACTAATGAAAAACTGTTTTTT
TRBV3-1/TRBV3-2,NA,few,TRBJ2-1,CASSQDCWRAFYEQFF,TGTGCCAGCAGCCAAGATTGTTGGAGGGCTTTTTATGAGCAGTTCTTC
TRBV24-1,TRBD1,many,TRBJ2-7,CATSDRDSSYEQYF,TGTGCCACCAGTGACCGGGACAGCTCCTACGAGCAGTACTTC
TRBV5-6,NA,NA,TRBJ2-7,CASSWGSEQYF,TGTGCCAGCAGCTGGGGAAGCGAGCAGTACTTC
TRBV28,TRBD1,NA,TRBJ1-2,CASSLGGRNYGYTF,TGTGCCAGCAGCTTAGGGGGCCGCAACTATGGCTACACCTTC
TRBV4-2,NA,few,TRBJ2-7,CASSQEGWPAGREQYF,TGTGCCAGCAGCCAAGAAGGGTGGCCCGCAGGAAGGGAGCAGTACTTC
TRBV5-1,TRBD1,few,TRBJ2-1,CASSLGDRAEQFF,TGCGCCAGCAGCTTGGGGGACAGGGCTGAGCAGTTCTTC
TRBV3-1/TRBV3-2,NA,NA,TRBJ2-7,CASSQAGGNEQYF,TGTGCCAGCAGCCAAGCTGGGGGAAACGAGCAGTACTTC
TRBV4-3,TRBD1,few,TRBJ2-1,CASSQVDRGLNEQFF,TGCGCCAGCAGCCAAGTGGACAGGGGGCTCAATGAGCAGTTCTTC
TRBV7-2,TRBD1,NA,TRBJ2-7,CASSVWDSSYEQYF,TGTGCCAGCAGCGTCTGGGACAGTTCCTACGAGCAGTACTTC
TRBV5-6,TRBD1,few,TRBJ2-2,CASSLRGPVTGELFF,TGTGCCAGCAGCCTCAGGGGGCCGGTCACCGGGGAGCTGTTTTTT
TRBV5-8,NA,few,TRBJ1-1,CASSLVRSTEAFF,TGTGCCAGCAGCTTGGTTCGCTCCACTGAAGCTTTCTTT
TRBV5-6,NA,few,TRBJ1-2,CASSLYPGVPYGYTF,TGTGCCAGCAGCTTGTATCCGGGAGTACCCTATGGCTACACCTTC
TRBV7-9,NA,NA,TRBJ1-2,CASSLGEVYGYTF,TGTGCCAGCAGCTTAGGGGAGGTCTATGGCTACACCTTC
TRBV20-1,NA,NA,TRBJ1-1,CSANGYTEAFF,TGCAGTGCCAACGGCTATACTGAAGCTTTCTTT
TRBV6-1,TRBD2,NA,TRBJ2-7,CASSEGAGAVEQYF,TGTGCCAGCAGTGAAGGAGCGGGAGCCGTCGAGCAGTACTTC
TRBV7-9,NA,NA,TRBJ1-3,CASSLQGLSGNTIYF,TGTGCCAGCAGCTTACAGGGCCTCTCTGGAAACACCATATATTTT
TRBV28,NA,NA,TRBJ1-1,CASSWGFASVF,TGTGCCAGCAGTTGGGGGTTCGCCTCAGTCTTT
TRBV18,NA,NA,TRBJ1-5,CASSQTGEGNQPQHF,TGTGCCAGCTCACAGACAGGCGAGGGAAATCAGCCCCAGCATTTT
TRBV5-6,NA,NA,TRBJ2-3,CASSLVPSSTDTQYF,TGTGCCAGCAGCTTGGTTCCATCTAGCACAGATACGCAGTATTTT
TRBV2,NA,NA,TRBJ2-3,CASNPGLLGTDTQYF,TGTGCCAGCAATCCGGGACTCCTCGGCACAGATACGCAGTATTTT
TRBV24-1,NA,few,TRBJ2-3,CATRPRDSSTDTQYF,TGTGCCACCAGGCCCCGGGACTCGAGCACAGATACGCAGTATTTT
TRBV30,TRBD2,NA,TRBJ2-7,CAWSRLAAGYEQYF,TGTGCCTGGAGTAGACTAGCGGCAGGCTACGAGCAGTACTTC
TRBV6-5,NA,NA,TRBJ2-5,CASSRLGGGETQYF,TGTGCCAGCAGCCGCCTAGGAGGGGGGGAGACCCAGTACTTC
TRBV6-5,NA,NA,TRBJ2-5,CASSYTTGRGTQYF,TGTGCCAGCAGTTACACAACAGGGAGGGGGACCCAGTACTTC
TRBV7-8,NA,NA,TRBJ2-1,CASSTLDNEQFF,TGTGCCAGCAGCACACTAGACAATGAGCAGTTCTTC